A selection of T cell receptor beta chains follows, all from one sample in a study of control samples from healthy donors and cancer patients. Sequencing used immunoSEQ multiplex PCR; TCRdb keeps in-frame clones, though not all of them. The repertoire holds some 150,000 clones, about 95% seen once, with 13% to 15% in the top ten. Sequencing input: PBMCs. These receptors came from a man aged 55 to 70 with colorectal cancer. CDR3s include the opening cysteine and the closing phenylalanine or tryptophan. Fields, in order: CDR3 length, D gene, clone size, J gene, V gene, CDR3 DNA, CDR3 protein. D genes are given only for firm matches. Clone sizes are given selectively: once, few, many, or a class where the clone is expanded.

length: 15
D: -
size: -
J: TRBJ2-5
V: TRBV30
DNA: TGTGCCTGGAGTGAGTGGGGGGCGCCTCAAGAGACCCAGTACTTC
CDR3: CAWSEWGAPQETQYF

length: 14
D: -
size: -
J: TRBJ1-5
V: TRBV6-5
DNA: TGTGCCAGCAGTTACACCCCCCGCGGGGGGCCCCAGCATTTT
CDR3: CASSYTPRGGPQHF

length: 14
D: -
size: -
J: TRBJ2-7
V: TRBV30
DNA: TGTGCCTGCTCCAGTTGGGGACGGTCGTACGAGCAGTACTTC
CDR3: CACSSWGRSYEQYF

length: 20
D: TRBD1
size: -
J: TRBJ2-6
V: TRBV10-2
DNA: TGCGCCAGCAGTCCCCACGGAAGACAGGGGGGGTCTTCTGGGGCCAACGTCCTGACTTTC
CDR3: CASSPHGRQGGSSGANVLTF

length: 18
D: -
size: -
J: TRBJ2-7
V: TRBV11-2
DNA: TGTGCCAGCAGCCCTTTTCCCAGGGCCGATGATAGCTCCTACGAGCAGTACTTC
CDR3: CASSPFPRADDSSYEQYF

length: 16
D: TRBD2
size: -
J: TRBJ2-3
V: TRBV5-1
DNA: TGCGCCAGCAGCTCGACTAGCGGGGGGGGCACAGATACGCAGTATTTT
CDR3: CASSSTSGGGTDTQYF

length: 18
D: -
size: -
J: TRBJ2-1
V: TRBV7-8
DNA: TGTGCCAGCAGCTCGCGAGCGAGGGGGGGCCCATCCTACAATGAGCAGTTCTTC
CDR3: CASSSRARGGPSYNEQFF

length: 13
D: TRBD1
size: -
J: TRBJ1-5
V: TRBV2
DNA: TGTGCCAGTAGTGGGACAGGGAATCAGCCCCAGCATTTT
CDR3: CASSGTGNQPQHF

length: 16
D: TRBD2
size: -
J: TRBJ2-3
V: TRBV9
DNA: TGTGCCAGCAGCGTAGGACTAGCGGGGGGCACAGATACGCAGTATTTT
CDR3: CASSVGLAGGTDTQYF

length: 13
D: -
size: -
J: TRBJ2-7
V: TRBV11-2
DNA: TGTGCCAGCAGCCTCGGGGTTGGGAGCGAGCAGTACTTC
CDR3: CASSLGVGSEQYF

length: 14
D: -
size: -
J: TRBJ1-3
V: TRBV27
DNA: TGTGCCAGCAGTCCGACAGCTTCTGGAAACACCATATATTTT
CDR3: CASSPTASGNTIYF

length: 16
D: -
size: -
J: TRBJ1-4
V: TRBV9
DNA: TGTGCCAGCAGCATAGGGACGAGGCTGCCTAATGAAAAACTGTTTTTT
CDR3: CASSIGTRLPNEKLFF

length: 16
D: TRBD2
size: few
J: TRBJ2-1
V: TRBV14
DNA: TGTGCCAGCAGCCTTTTTGGGACTAGCGGGGAAAATGAGCAGTTCTTC
CDR3: CASSLFGTSGENEQFF

length: 14
D: -
size: -
J: TRBJ1-1
V: TRBV6-5
DNA: TGTGCCAGCAGCGCCGGCCATAGTAATGTTGAAGCTTTCTTT
CDR3: CASSAGHSNVEAFF

length: 17
D: TRBD2
size: once
J: TRBJ2-5
V: TRBV7-2
DNA: TGTGCCAGCAGCTTAGCGCCTAGCGGGGGGGCCCAAGAGACCCAGTACTTC
CDR3: CASSLAPSGGAQETQYF

length: 11
D: -
size: -
J: TRBJ2-2
V: TRBV24-1
DNA: TGTGCCACCAGCTCAACCGGGGAGCTGTTTTTT
CDR3: CATSSTGELFF

length: 16
D: TRBD1
size: -
J: TRBJ2-1
V: TRBV19
DNA: TGTGCCAGTAGTATGGGTGGACAGGGGAACAACAATGAGCAGTTCTTC
CDR3: CASSMGGQGNNNEQFF

length: 15
D: -
size: -
J: TRBJ1-3
V: TRBV7-7
DNA: TGTGCCAGCAGCCCAACCCCTGGAGCTGGAAACACCATATATTTT
CDR3: CASSPTPGAGNTIYF

length: 16
D: TRBD1
size: few
J: TRBJ2-1
V: TRBV5-1
DNA: TGCGCCAGCAGCTTGGAGGGGACAGGGGAATACAATGAGCAGTTCTTC
CDR3: CASSLEGTGEYNEQFF

length: 15
D: TRBD1
size: once
J: TRBJ1-5
V: TRBV25-1
DNA: TGTGCCAGCAGTAAAAGGACAGGGAGCAATCAGCCCCAGCATTTT
CDR3: CASSKRTGSNQPQHF

length: 13
D: -
size: -
J: TRBJ1-5
V: TRBV6-2/TRBV6-3
DNA: TGTGCCAGCAGTTGGGCAGGGAATCAGCCCCAGCATTTT
CDR3: CASSWAGNQPQHF

length: 16
D: -
size: -
J: TRBJ1-2
V: TRBV25-1
DNA: TGTGCCAGCAGTGAATATATTAATGAGTTTAACTATGGCTACACCTTC
CDR3: CASSEYINEFNYGYTF

length: 17
D: TRBD1
size: -
J: TRBJ2-1
V: TRBV5-1
DNA: TGCGCCAGCAGCTTGGGAGGGACAGGGGCCGTTTACAATGAGCAGTTCTTC
CDR3: CASSLGGTGAVYNEQFF

length: 14
D: TRBD1
size: -
J: TRBJ1-6
V: TRBV7-9
DNA: TGTGCCAGCAGCCTCGGGACAGCTAATTCACCCCTCCACTTT
CDR3: CASSLGTANSPLHF

length: 13
D: -
size: once
J: TRBJ2-7
V: TRBV30
DNA: TGTGCCTGGAGTGTGTCCGCCGCCTACGAGCAGTACTTC
CDR3: CAWSVSAAYEQYF

length: 14
D: -
size: -
J: TRBJ2-3
V: TRBV19
DNA: TGTGCCAGTAGTTCCCGGGGGGCCACAGATACGCAGTATTTT
CDR3: CASSSRGATDTQYF

length: 15
D: -
size: -
J: TRBJ1-5
V: TRBV6-5
DNA: TGTGCCAGCAGCGTCGTGGGGTTTAGCAATCAGCCCCAGCATTTT
CDR3: CASSVVGFSNQPQHF

length: 11
D: -
size: -
J: TRBJ2-7
V: TRBV28
DNA: TGTGCCAGCAGGGGGGGCTACGAGCAGTACTTC
CDR3: CASRGGYEQYF

length: 15
D: -
size: -
J: TRBJ2-2
V: TRBV18
DNA: TGTGCCAGCTCACCGGGACAAACGAACACCGGGGAGCTGTTTTTT
CDR3: CASSPGQTNTGELFF

length: 15
D: TRBD2
size: -
J: TRBJ2-1
V: TRBV24-1
DNA: TGTGCCACCCAAAGGTCCGGGACTAGTATCGATGAGCAGTTCTTC
CDR3: CATQRSGTSIDEQFF

length: 14
D: TRBD1
size: -
J: TRBJ1-1
V: TRBV14
DNA: TGTGCCAGCAGCCAGACACAGGGGGCAACTGAAGCTTTCTTT
CDR3: CASSQTQGATEAFF

length: 13
D: -
size: -
J: TRBJ1-4
V: TRBV10-3
DNA: TGTGCCATCAGTGAAGTGGGGAAGAAAAAACTGTTTTTT
CDR3: CAISEVGKKKLFF

length: 13
D: TRBD1
size: once
J: TRBJ2-1
V: TRBV19
DNA: TGTGCCAGTAGAGGGGACAGGGACAATGAGCAGTTCTTC
CDR3: CASRGDRDNEQFF

length: 11
D: -
size: -
J: TRBJ2-7
V: TRBV7-9
DNA: TGTGCCAGCAGCCCCCAGGACGAGCAGTACTTC
CDR3: CASSPQDEQYF

length: 15
D: -
size: -
J: TRBJ1-4
V: TRBV5-1
DNA: TGCGCCAGCAGCTTGGAAGGAAGGAAGGGGGAAAAACTGTTTTTT
CDR3: CASSLEGRKGEKLFF

length: 16
D: TRBD1
size: -
J: TRBJ1-5
V: TRBV9
DNA: TGTGCCAGCAGCGCTGGACAGGGTGTGGGCAATCAGCCCCAGCATTTT
CDR3: CASSAGQGVGNQPQHF

length: 15
D: -
size: once
J: TRBJ1-3
V: TRBV9
DNA: TGTGCCAGCAGCGTAGAGGGATTCTCTGGAAACACCATATATTTT
CDR3: CASSVEGFSGNTIYF

length: 10
D: -
size: -
J: TRBJ2-5
V: TRBV20-1
DNA: TGCAGTGCCCTTCAGGAGACCCAGTACTTC
CDR3: CSALQETQYF

length: 14
D: -
size: -
J: TRBJ1-5
V: TRBV24-1
DNA: TGTGCCACCAGTGATTTGAGCCGCGGTCAGCCCCAGCATTTT
CDR3: CATSDLSRGQPQHF

length: 19
D: TRBD1
size: -
J: TRBJ1-1
V: TRBV27
DNA: TGTGCCAGCATCTCTCGAGGGACAGGGGACGTGCTGGTGGCGGGGGGAGCTTTCTTT
CDR3: CASISRGTGDVLVAGGAFF

length: 14
D: TRBD1
size: -
J: TRBJ1-2
V: TRBV29-1
DNA: TGCAGCGTGGGAAGTAGACAGGGGGACTATGGCTACACCTTC
CDR3: CSVGSRQGDYGYTF

length: 15
D: -
size: -
J: TRBJ1-5
V: TRBV3-1/TRBV3-2
DNA: TGTGCCAGCAGCCAAGTGGGGGCCAGCAATCAGCCCCAGCATTTT
CDR3: CASSQVGASNQPQHF

length: 16
D: TRBD1
size: -
J: TRBJ1-1
V: TRBV28
DNA: TGTGCCAGCAGTTTACGGCAGGGGGCGGGGGACACTGAAGCTTTCTTT
CDR3: CASSLRQGAGDTEAFF

length: 18
D: TRBD1
size: few
J: TRBJ1-5
V: TRBV6-1
DNA: TGTGCCAGCAGTGAAGGGGGACAGGGGATCGCTAGCAATCAGCCCCAGCATTTT
CDR3: CASSEGGQGIASNQPQHF

length: 18
D: TRBD1
size: -
J: TRBJ1-5
V: TRBV10-1
DNA: TGCGCCAGCAGTGACCGGGCTACGGACAGGTATAGCAATCAGCCCCAGCATTTT
CDR3: CASSDRATDRYSNQPQHF

length: 11
D: -
size: -
J: TRBJ2-3
V: TRBV11-2
DNA: TGTGCCAGCAGCATAACAGATACGCAGTATTTT
CDR3: CASSITDTQYF

length: 13
D: -
size: once
J: TRBJ1-2
V: TRBV6-2/TRBV6-3
DNA: TGTGCCAGCAGTTACGCAGGCAGTTATGGCTACACCTTC
CDR3: CASSYAGSYGYTF

length: 15
D: TRBD1
size: -
J: TRBJ1-1
V: TRBV7-9
DNA: TGTGCCAGCAGCCCGAGGACAGGGGTTGGGACTGAAGCTTTCTTT
CDR3: CASSPRTGVGTEAFF

length: 13
D: -
size: -
J: TRBJ1-4
V: TRBV30
DNA: TGTGCCTGGAGTTCTGGCCTCGGTGAAAAACTGTTTTTT
CDR3: CAWSSGLGEKLFF

length: 15
D: TRBD1
size: once
J: TRBJ1-5
V: TRBV7-2
DNA: TGTGCCAGCAGCTTCAGACAGGGCGGCAATCAGCCCCAGCATTTT
CDR3: CASSFRQGGNQPQHF

length: 15
D: TRBD1
size: -
J: TRBJ2-1
V: TRBV7-2
DNA: TGTGCCAGCAGCTCCAGGACAGGCGCCTACAATGAGCAGTTCTTC
CDR3: CASSSRTGAYNEQFF

length: 16
D: -
size: -
J: TRBJ2-2
V: TRBV5-1
DNA: TGCGCCAGCTCCTCTACTGGGGCCGCGAACACCGGGGAGCTGTTTTTT
CDR3: CASSSTGAANTGELFF

length: 11
D: TRBD1
size: -
J: TRBJ2-7
V: TRBV27
DNA: TGTGCCAGCTCTACAGGGGCCGAGCAGTACTTC
CDR3: CASSTGAEQYF

length: 15
D: TRBD1
size: -
J: TRBJ2-5
V: TRBV27
DNA: TGTGCCAGCAGTTTATTGGGACAGGGGCAAGAGACCCAGTACTTC
CDR3: CASSLLGQGQETQYF

length: 13
D: -
size: -
J: TRBJ2-2
V: TRBV9
DNA: TGTGCCAGCAGCGTAAGACCTAGCGGGGAGCTGTTTTTT
CDR3: CASSVRPSGELFF

length: 13
D: -
size: -
J: TRBJ1-5
V: TRBV19
DNA: TGTGCCACCCTGGGGGGTAACAATCAGCCCCAGCATTTT
CDR3: CATLGGNNQPQHF

length: 15
D: -
size: -
J: TRBJ1-1
V: TRBV6-5
DNA: TGTGCCAGCAGACGGACCGAACTAATGAACACTGAAGCTTTCTTT
CDR3: CASRRTELMNTEAFF